This T cell receptor (beta chain) was observed in a study of blood T cell repertoires in COVID-19. For the study at large: The analysed material was cDNA or gDNA that came from T cells, B-cell-depleted T cells, or PBMCs.

This CDR3 is 12 amino acids long. Original processing notes: For nucleated cells, counts were estimated from reference gene primer amplification. Method: immunoSEQ multiplex PCR; TCRdb's copy keeps in-frame clones and lacks some. V and J calls and clone size are those listed in that table; D and trimming were worked out from the DNA. The table shows about 180,000 clones, with around 83% occurring only once. The clonotype was recovered from a human donor in a cohort sampled during active COVID-19. Sequencing was done on a sample of peripheral blood. V gene TRBV12-2 combines with J gene TRBJ2-1; TRBD1 reflects the table's D call only, with no check against the DNA. TRBV12-2 is a known pseudogene. CDR3 residues: CASRLKGCEQFF. In nucleotides, the CDR3 is TGTGCAAGTCGCTTAAAGGGGTGTGAGCAGTTCTTC.